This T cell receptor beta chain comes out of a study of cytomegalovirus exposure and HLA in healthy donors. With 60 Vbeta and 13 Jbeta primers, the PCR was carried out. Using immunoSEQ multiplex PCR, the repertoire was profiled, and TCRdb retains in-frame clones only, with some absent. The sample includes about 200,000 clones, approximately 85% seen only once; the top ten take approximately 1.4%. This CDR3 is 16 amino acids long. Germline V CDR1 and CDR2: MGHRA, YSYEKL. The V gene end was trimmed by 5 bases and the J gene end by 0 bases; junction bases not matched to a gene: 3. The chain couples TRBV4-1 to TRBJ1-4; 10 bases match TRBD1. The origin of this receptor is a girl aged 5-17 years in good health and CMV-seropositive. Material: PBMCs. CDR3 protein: CASSDDRGPTNEKLFF. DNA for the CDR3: TGCGCCAGCAGCGACGACAGGGGGCCAACTAATGAAAAACTGTTTTTT.